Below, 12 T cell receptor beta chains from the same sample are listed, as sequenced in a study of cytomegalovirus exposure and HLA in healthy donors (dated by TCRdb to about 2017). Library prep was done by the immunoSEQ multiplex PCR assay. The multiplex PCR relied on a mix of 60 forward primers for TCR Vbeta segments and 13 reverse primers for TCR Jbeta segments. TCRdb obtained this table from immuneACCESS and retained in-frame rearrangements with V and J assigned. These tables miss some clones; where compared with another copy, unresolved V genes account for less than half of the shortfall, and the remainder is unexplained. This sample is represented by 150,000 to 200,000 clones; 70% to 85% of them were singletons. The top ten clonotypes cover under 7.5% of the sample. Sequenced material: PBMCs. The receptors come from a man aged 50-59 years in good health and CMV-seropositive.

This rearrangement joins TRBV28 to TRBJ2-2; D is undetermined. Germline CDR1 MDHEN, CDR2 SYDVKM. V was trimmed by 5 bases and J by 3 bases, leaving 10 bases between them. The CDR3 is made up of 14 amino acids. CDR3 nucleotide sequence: TGTGCCAGCAGTCCCCCACAGCACACCGGGGAGCTGTTTTTT. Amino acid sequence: CASSPPQHTGELFF.

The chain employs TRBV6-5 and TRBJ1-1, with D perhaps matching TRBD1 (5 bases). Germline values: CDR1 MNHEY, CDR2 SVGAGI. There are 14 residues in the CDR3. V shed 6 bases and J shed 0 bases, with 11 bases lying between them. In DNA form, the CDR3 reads TGTGCCAGCAGAATCGACAGCATGAACACTGAAGCTTTCTTT. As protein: CASRIDSMNTEAFF.

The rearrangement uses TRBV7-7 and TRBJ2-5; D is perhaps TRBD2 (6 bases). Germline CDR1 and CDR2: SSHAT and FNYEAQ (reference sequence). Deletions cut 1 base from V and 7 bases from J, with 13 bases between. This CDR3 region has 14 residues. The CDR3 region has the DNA TGTGCCAGCAGCTTAGTCGCTAGCGCCGGGACCCAGTACTTC. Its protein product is CASSLVASAGTQYF. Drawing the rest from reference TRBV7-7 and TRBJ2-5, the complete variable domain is GAGVSQSPRYKVTKRGQDVTLRCDPISSHATLYWYQQALGQGPEFLTYFNYEAQPDKSGLPSDRFSAERPEGSISTLTIQRTEQRDSAMYRCASSLVASAGTQYFGPGTRLLVL.

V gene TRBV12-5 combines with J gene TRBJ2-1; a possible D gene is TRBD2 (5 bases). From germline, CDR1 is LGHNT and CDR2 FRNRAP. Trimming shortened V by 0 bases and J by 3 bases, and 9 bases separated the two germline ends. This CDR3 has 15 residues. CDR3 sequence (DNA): TGTGCTAGTGGTTTGGTGGGCGCGGGCTACAATGAGCAGTTCTTC. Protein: CASGLVGAGYNEQFF.

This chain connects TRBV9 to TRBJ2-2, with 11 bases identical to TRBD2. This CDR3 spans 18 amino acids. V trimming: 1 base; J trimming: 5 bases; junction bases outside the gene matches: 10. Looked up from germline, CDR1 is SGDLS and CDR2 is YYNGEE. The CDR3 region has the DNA TGTGCCAGCAGCGTAAAAGTAGCGGGAGGGCTTCAGACCGGGGAGCTGTTTTTT. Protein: CASSVKVAGGLQTGELFF.

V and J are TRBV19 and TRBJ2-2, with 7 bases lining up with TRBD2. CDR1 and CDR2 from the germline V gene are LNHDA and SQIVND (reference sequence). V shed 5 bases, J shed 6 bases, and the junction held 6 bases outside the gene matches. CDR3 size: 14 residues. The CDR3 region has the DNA TGTGCCAGTAGTTACGGCCTAGCGGCCGGGGAGCTGTTTTTT. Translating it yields CASSYGLAAGELFF.

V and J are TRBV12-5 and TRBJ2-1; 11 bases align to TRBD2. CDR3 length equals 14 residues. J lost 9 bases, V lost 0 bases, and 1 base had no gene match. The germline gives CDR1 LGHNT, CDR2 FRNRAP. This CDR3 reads CASGLVGTSGEQFF. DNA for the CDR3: TGTGCTAGTGGTTTGGTAGGGACTAGCGGTGAGCAGTTCTTC.

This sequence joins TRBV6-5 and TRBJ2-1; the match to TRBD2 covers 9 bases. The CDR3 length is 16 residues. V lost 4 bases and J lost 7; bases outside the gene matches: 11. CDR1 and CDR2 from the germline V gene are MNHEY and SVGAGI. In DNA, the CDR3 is TGTGCCAGCAGTTTCAAGGGACTAGCTGGTCGGAATGAGCAGTTCTTC. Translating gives CASSFKGLAGRNEQFF.

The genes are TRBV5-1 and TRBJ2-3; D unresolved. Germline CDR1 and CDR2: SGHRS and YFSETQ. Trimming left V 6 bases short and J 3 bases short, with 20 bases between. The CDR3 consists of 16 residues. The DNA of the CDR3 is TGCGCCAGCATGCTTGTGAACGGGTATGGAACAGATACGCAGTATTTT. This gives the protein CASMLVNGYGTDTQYF.

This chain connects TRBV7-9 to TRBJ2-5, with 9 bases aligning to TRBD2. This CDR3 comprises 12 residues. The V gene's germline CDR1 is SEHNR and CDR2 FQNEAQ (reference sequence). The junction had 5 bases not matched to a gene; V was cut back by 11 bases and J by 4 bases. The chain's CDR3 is CAGAGGRETQYF. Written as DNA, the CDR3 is TGTGCCGGAGCGGGGGGTAGAGAGACCCAGTACTTC.

Here the CDR3 reads CASSLQGSSSTDTQYF. The CDR3 region has the DNA TGTGCCAGCAGCTTGCAGGGATCTTCTAGCACAGATACGCAGTATTTT. This chain links TRBV11-3 with TRBJ2-3, with D possibly TRBD1 on 5 matching bases. The CDR3 is 16 residues long. Deletions cut 3 bases from V and 0 bases from J, with 13 bases between. Germline CDR1 and CDR2: SGHNT and YENEEA.

The CDR3 reads CASSDDRGPNMNEQFF. The CDR3 nucleotides are TGTGCCAGTAGCGACGACAGGGGACCCAATATGAATGAGCAGTTCTTC. The chain has TRBV19 and TRBJ2-1, with 8 bases aligning to TRBD1. The CDR3 totals 16 residues. V lost 6 bases, J lost 7 bases, and 14 bases stayed unmatched. In germline, CDR1 is LNHDA, CDR2 SQIVND (reference sequence).